This entry concerns a single T cell receptor beta chain. Its cognate antigen has yet to be identified. No clone much larger than this one lies a single base away; base qualities are absent. This sample is drawn from a study of patients and donors after allogeneic stem cell transplantation (dated by TCRdb to 2019 to 2021). The library was prepared using RT-PCR. Sequencing was performed on a NextSeq 550. The raw public reads went through TCRdb reprocessing: fastp at Q25, MiXCR clone calling, in-frame beta chains kept. Rows are combined by CDR3 protein, so each entry shows the most common genes and DNA. The table for this sample lists some 87,000 distinct CDR3 sequences; roughly 48% of them were counted only once. Clones ranked in the top ten supply about 64% of the sample. Between the V and J ends, shortened by 6 bases and 0 bases respectively, the junction contains 15 bases. The CDR3 starts with the cysteine, ends with the phenylalanine, and has 16 residues. The CDR3 DNA has 48 bases and is translated from base 1.

The sequencing sample was made of blood, either unsorted or a sorted T cell fraction (not recorded which). This clonotype originated in a human donor who was either an allogeneic HSCT recipient or a stem cell or donor lymphocyte infusion donor (not recorded which). It is not recorded whose cells these are; they may come from a transplant donor. The sequence joins TRBV12-3 or TRBV12-4 to TRBJ2-1; the D gene is perhaps TRBD2, on 6 matching bases. The CDR3 reads CASSLETSSSYNEQFF. The DNA sequence follows: TGTGCCAGCAGCCTAGAGACTAGTTCCTCCTACAATGAGCAGTTCTTC.